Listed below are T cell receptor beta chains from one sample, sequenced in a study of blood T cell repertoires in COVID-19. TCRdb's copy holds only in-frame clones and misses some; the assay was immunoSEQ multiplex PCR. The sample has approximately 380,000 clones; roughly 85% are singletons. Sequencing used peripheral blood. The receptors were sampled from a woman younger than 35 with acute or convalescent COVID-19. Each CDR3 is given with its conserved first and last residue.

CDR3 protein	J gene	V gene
CASSLLGSRETQYF	TRBJ2-5	TRBV27
CASSPSQEFNEKLFF	TRBJ1-4	TRBV4-1
CASRGTGTYEQYF	TRBJ2-7	TRBV27
CASTGPGNGKLFF	TRBJ1-4	TRBV12-3/TRBV12-4
CASSARRDLQDF	TRBJ2-4	TRBV21-1
CASSSLTGPPTGELFF	TRBJ2-2	TRBV5-1
CASSLGWTPSYGYTF	TRBJ1-2	TRBV7-2
CASSYKTSGYEQFF	TRBJ2-1	TRBV6-5
CASSLNAGDHGYTF	TRBJ1-2	TRBV7-3
CASSQESGVEQFF	TRBJ2-1	TRBV4-1
CASSQDTGAYGYTF	TRBJ1-2	TRBV4-2
CASSVTPGQGYGANVLTF	TRBJ2-6	TRBV2
CASSWGTGSEQYF	TRBJ2-7	TRBV5-8
CASSIVRTGALYGYTF	TRBJ1-2	TRBV19
CASSDRNTIYF	TRBJ1-3	TRBV9
CASSKATFNYGYTF	TRBJ1-2	TRBV5-1
CASSVDRDQPQHF	TRBJ1-5	TRBV6-5
CASSPDWVGRYTF	TRBJ1-2	TRBV7-6
CASSLYQGGGTEAFF	TRBJ1-1	TRBV28
CASSTAPGLGFNNEQFF	TRBJ2-1	TRBV5-1
CASSGGGTGYGNTEAFF	TRBJ1-1	TRBV7-8
CASSTGQNTEAFF	TRBJ1-1	TRBV2
CASSRRQGVTDTQYF	TRBJ2-3	TRBV27
CASSQGGGRTSGRLDTQYF	TRBJ2-3	TRBV4-1
CASSPWASYEQYF	TRBJ2-7	TRBV7-9
CASSVASNSNIQYF	TRBJ2-4	TRBV9
CASSQVGYSPPGQETTNYGYTF	TRBJ1-2	TRBV4-1
CASRTAAEGYGYTF	TRBJ1-2	TRBV28
CAISGTRNSPLHF	TRBJ1-6	TRBV10-3
CASTNEVAGELFF	TRBJ2-2	TRBV12-3/TRBV12-4
CASSDTGQANTEAFF	TRBJ1-1	TRBV10-2
CASSLESAEAFF	TRBJ1-1	TRBV7-9
CASSPQGYSNQPQHF	TRBJ1-5	TRBV6-5
CASIDRVGDEQYF	TRBJ2-7	TRBV21-1
CASSNDTGELFF	TRBJ2-2	TRBV7-3
CARSSGGFGEKLFF	TRBJ1-4	TRBV5-3
CASSLPWEQGDYGYTF	TRBJ1-2	TRBV7-3
CASSPLAGGPREQYF	TRBJ2-7	TRBV6-5
CATSEDRNYGYTF	TRBJ1-2	TRBV15
CASSLEVTGGEQYF	TRBJ2-7	TRBV5-1
CASSLLGGDYNEQFF	TRBJ2-1	TRBV7-3
CASSLDPAGPQHF	TRBJ1-5	TRBV11-2
CASSQGPGKYF	TRBJ2-7	TRBV3-1/TRBV3-2
CAISARDSHNEQFF	TRBJ2-1	TRBV10-3
CASSLSAGVGYQETQYF	TRBJ2-5	TRBV5-1
CASSQESLAGSTDTQYF	TRBJ2-3	TRBV4-1
CAGSGSSYNEQFF	TRBJ2-1	TRBV28
CASKQLAEAFF	TRBJ1-1	TRBV10-3
CASSNKNTGELFF	TRBJ2-2	TRBV28
CASSQSREAFF	TRBJ1-1	TRBV4-2
CASSQVEQESYEQYF	TRBJ2-7	TRBV4-1
CATSGGRTGENEQFF	TRBJ2-1	TRBV24-1
CASSLEVFSGDTQYF	TRBJ2-3	TRBV11-2
CASSPGTPANTGELFF	TRBJ2-2	TRBV7-9
CSASDRQDPYEQYF	TRBJ2-7	TRBV20-1
CASSRTGTEKREQYF	TRBJ2-7	TRBV6-5
CASSQDRTGTGGYTF	TRBJ1-2	TRBV4-1
CASSLVGGTVLSGANVLTF	TRBJ2-6	TRBV5-6
CASTTGALNEKLFF	TRBJ1-4	TRBV5-1